The clone carrying this T cell receptor beta chain was observed once. Its cognate antigen is unknown. The record originates from a study of cytomegalovirus exposure and HLA in healthy donors. Whole-study context: Later analysis reported that the 110 or so validation repertoires shared the platform of the approximately 670 first-cohort repertoires.

Trimming took off 8 bases at V and 3 bases at J, with 14 bases between the two ends. Germline CDR1 is MDHEN and CDR2 is SYDVKM. This CDR3 is built from 13 residues. Study conclusions and caveats: It was about 150 TCR beta chains that were listed as cytomegalovirus-associated. Rare sequences made up most TCRs, while some public TCRs were found in many donors.

Libraries were prepared by immunoSEQ multiplex PCR; TCRdb keeps only in-frame clonotypes and omits some of them. The sample includes over 200,000 clones, around 78% seen only once; the top ten take roughly 5.7%. Sample: PBMCs. The receptor's source is a woman between 18 and 29 years old in good health and CMV-seronegative. This chain links TRBV28 with TRBJ2-7, with a possible D match to TRBD1 (5 bases). The CDR3 region is CASQQAAVYEQYF. The DNA of the CDR3 is TGTGCCAGCCAACAGGCGGCGGTCTACGAGCAGTACTTC.